The sequence of this T cell receptor (beta chain) was determined in a study of blood T cell repertoires in COVID-19. Study in general: The United States, Italy and Spain provided the acute and convalescent COVID-19 samples. Sources were T cells, B-cell-depleted T cells, or PBMCs; the material itself was cDNA or gDNA.

This CDR3 region has 15 residues. Germline assignment: CDR1 SGHNT and CDR2 YYREEE (reference sequence). V gave up 0 bases and J gave up 0 bases, with 7 bases separating them. How the authors handled the data: Reference gene primer amplification in the assay estimated nucleated cell counts. Produced via immunoSEQ multiplex PCR; TCRdb's table is partial and in-frame only. Clone size and the V and J calls come from that table; the DNA yielded D and trimming. The sample holds roughly 120,000 clones; around 83% are singletons and the top ten take 3.2%. This clone was seen a handful of times. The chain links TRBV5-4 to TRBJ1-3; D is ambiguous. The sequence was obtained from a woman of 80 years or more with COVID-19, enrolled during active disease. The sample taken for sequencing was peripheral blood. This CDR3 reads CASSLDAGSGNTIYF. The CDR3 DNA is TGTGCCAGCAGCTTGGACGCCGGCTCTGGAAACACCATATATTTT.